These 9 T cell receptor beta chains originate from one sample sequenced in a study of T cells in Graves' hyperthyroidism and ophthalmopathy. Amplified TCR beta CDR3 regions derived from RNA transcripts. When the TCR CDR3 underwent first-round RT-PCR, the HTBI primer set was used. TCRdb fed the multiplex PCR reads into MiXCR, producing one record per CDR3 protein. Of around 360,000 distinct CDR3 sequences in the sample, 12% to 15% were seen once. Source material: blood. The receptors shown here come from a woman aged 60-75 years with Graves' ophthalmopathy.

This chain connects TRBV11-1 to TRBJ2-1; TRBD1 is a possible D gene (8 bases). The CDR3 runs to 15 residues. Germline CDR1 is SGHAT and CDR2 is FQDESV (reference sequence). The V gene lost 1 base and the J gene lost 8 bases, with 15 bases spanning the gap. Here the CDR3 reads CASSLGQGRAHEQFF. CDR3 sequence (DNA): TGTGCCAGCAGCTTAGGACAGGGGAGGGCACATGAGCAGTTCTTC.

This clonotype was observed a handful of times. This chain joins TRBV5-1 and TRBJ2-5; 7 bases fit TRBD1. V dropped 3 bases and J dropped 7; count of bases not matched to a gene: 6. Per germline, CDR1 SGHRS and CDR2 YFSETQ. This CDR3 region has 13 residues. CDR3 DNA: TGCGCCAGCAGCTCGGGACAGCCCTGGACCCAGTACTTC. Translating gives CASSSGQPWTQYF. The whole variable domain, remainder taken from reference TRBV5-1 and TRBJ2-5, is KAGVTQTPRYLIKTRGQQVTLSCSPISGHRSVSWYQQTPGQGLQFLFEYFSETQRNKGNFPGRFSGRQFSNSRSEMNVSTLELGDSALYLCASSSGQPWTQYFGPGTRLLVL.

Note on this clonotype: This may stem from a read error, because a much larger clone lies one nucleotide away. CDR3 loop: CASSQGGTGLAVNEQYF. The CDR3 bases are TGTGCCAGCAGCCAAGGAGGGACGGGACTAGCGGTTAATGAGCAGTACTTC. The rearrangement links TRBV3-1 to TRBJ2-7; 11 bases map to TRBD2. V lost 1 base to trimming and J lost 7 bases; unmatched junction nucleotides: 12. Germline lookup yields CDR1 LGHDT and CDR2 YNNKEL (reference sequence). The CDR3 has 17 amino acids.

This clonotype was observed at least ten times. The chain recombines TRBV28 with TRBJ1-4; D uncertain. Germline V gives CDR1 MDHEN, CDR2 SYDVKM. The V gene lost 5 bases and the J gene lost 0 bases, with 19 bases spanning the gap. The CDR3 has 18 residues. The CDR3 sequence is CASSPVLPVSATNEKLFF. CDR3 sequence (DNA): TGTGCCAGCAGTCCCGTATTGCCCGTTTCCGCAACTAATGAAAAACTGTTTTTT.

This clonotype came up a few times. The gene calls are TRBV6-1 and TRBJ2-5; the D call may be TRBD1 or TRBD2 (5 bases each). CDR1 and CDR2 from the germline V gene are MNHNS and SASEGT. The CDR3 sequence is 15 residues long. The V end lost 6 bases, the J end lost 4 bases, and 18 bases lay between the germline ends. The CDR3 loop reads CASSTTVGGGETQYF. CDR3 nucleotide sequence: TGTGCCAGCAGCACGACAGTTGGCGGAGGAGAGACCCAGTACTTC.

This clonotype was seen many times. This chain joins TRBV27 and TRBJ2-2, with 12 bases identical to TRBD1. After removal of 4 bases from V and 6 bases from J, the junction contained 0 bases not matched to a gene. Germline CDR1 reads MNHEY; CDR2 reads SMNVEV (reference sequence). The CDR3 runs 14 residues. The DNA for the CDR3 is TGTGCCAGCAGTTGGGACAGGGGGCCCGGGGAGCTGTTTTTT. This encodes CASSWDRGPGELFF.

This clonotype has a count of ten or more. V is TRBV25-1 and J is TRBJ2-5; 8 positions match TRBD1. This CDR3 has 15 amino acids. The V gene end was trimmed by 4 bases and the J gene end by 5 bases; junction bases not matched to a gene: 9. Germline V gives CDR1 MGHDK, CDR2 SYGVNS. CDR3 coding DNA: TGTGCCAGCAGTGGCCCCAGGGGGCGCTGGGAGACCCAGTACTTC. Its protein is CASSGPRGRWETQYF.

CDR3 region: CATSRDPSKDTEAFF. Written as DNA, the CDR3 is TGTGCCACCAGCAGGGATCCTTCCAAGGACACTGAAGCTTTCTTT. The rearrangement links TRBV15 to TRBJ1-1; D not certain. Germline V gene lookup returns CDR1 LNHNV and CDR2 YYDKDF (reference sequence). The CDR3 sequence is 15 residues long. V was clipped by 3 bases and J by 3 bases, with 14 bases between them. Filled out from reference TRBV15 and TRBJ1-1, the complete variable domain reads DAMVIQNPRYQVTQFGKPVTLSCSQTLNHNVMYWYQQKSSQAPKLLFHYYDKDFNNEADTPDNFQSRRPNTSFCFLDIRSPGLGDTAMYLCATSRDPSKDTEAFFGQGTRLTVV.

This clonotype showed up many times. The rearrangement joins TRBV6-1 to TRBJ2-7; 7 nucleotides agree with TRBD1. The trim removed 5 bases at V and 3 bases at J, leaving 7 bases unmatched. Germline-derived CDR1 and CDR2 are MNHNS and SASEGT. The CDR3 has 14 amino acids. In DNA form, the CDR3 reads TGTGCCAGCAGTCCGCGACAGGGCCTCTACGAGCAGTACTTC. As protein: CASSPRQGLYEQYF.